This record concerns one T cell receptor beta chain sequence. No antigen is known for it. Sequence at one end of the junction differs from germline and may be a read error. The data belong to a study of glioma-infiltrating T cells. Amplification of TCR alpha and beta CDR3 regions from RNA used iRepertoire nested multiplex PCR. Input was about 95-400 ng of tissue mRNA or PBMC total RNA. MiXCR, applied by TCRdb to the multiplex PCR reads, yields one record per CDR3 protein. The table includes around 99,000 distinct CDR3 sequences, less than 30% detected once. CDR3 length: 15 residues. The germline CDR1 and CDR2 sequences are MGHRA and YSYEKL. Study findings and constraints: Tissue-blood divergence was below expectation in non-neoplastic patients, above in gliomas. Very few CDR3 sequences were shared between tissue and blood.

The TCR originated in a human donor with low-grade glioma or glioblastoma, undergoing nonglioma brain surgery, or in good health (not recorded which). The rearrangement uses TRBV4-1 and TRBJ2-1; a possible D gene is TRBD1 (5 bases). The sequencing sample was made of glioma tissue, nonneoplastic brain tissue, or PBMCs (not recorded which). The CDR3 DNA reads TGCGCCAGCAGCCAAGATGTGAACAGGTACAATGGGCAGTTCTTC. It specifies CASSQDVNRYNGQFF.